Included here is one T cell receptor beta chain sequence, with context. This clone was counted between two and nine times. No antigen is known for it. The sample holds no much larger clone one base away, and base qualities are not on file. CDR1 MNHEY and CDR2 SVGAGI were looked up in the germline V gene. The trim is 4 bases for V and 3 bases for J, with a gap of 4 bases between the germline ends. The CDR3 runs 11 amino acids, cysteine and phenylalanine included. Of the read, only the CDR3 DNA is kept; its 33 bases are in frame from base 1. This sample's time point label indicates: cycle 4 day 1 (C4D1), after less than 7 weeks of nivolumab. Every trial patient had relapsed after autologous stem cell transplantation, and cohorts A, B and C differed in prior brentuximab vedotin exposure. A Miltenyi CD8+ T cell isolation kit was used for magnetic negative selection to purify CD8+ T cells from thawed PBMCs. A total of more than 55 patients with relapsed/refractory classical Hodgkin lymphoma made up the trial cohort, and each patient's best overall response was complete response, partial response or progressive disease. In the multi-cohort phase II CheckMate 205 trial, trial patients received single-agent nivolumab. An independent review committee assessed best overall response by applying the 2007 International Working Group response criteria. Trial PBMCs were obtained immediately prior to nivolumab initiation (C1D1) and on therapy at cycle 2 day 1 and cycle 4 day 1. Peripheral blood was collected in 8 mL Vacutainer Cell Preparation Tubes, from which PBMCs were isolated by centrifugation and then cryopreserved. Purified CD4+ and CD8+ fractions were prepared only for cases where an additional PBMC sample was available. Magnetically labelled cells were removed on LS columns in a quadroMACS separator, and the flow-through was retained as the purified fraction.

Genomic DNA was extracted with the Qiagen DNeasy kit from unsorted PBMCs and from negatively selected CD4+ and CD8+ fractions. TCR beta CDR3 regions were amplified by immunoSEQ multiplex PCR using primers annealing to V and J segments. A synthetic immune receptor repertoire was used to minimize amplification bias, and any remaining bias was removed computationally after sequencing. The paper's processing steps were these. Custom Python scripts were used to quantify repertoire diversity as the Shannon entropy index. Unsorted, CD4+ and CD8+ repertoires were analyzed separately, except in combined analyses where CD4+ and CD8+ sequences were merged in silico. Clonal expansion was defined as a frequency increase of at least 2-fold after treatment compared with C1D1, and clones undetected at baseline were assigned a pseudocount of 0.5. Singleton clones were defined as clones with 0 or 1 copy at C1D1, and non-singleton clones were defined as clones with 2 or more copies. By matching protein sequences in sorted samples from the same patient, clones expanded in unsorted samples were annotated as CD4+, CD8+ or unknown. Wilcoxon tests on paired samples were used to test changes in diversity from C1D1 to C4D1. What TCRdb holds here is the immuneACCESS table cut down to in-frame rearrangements. Part of the clones is not present; checked against another copy, under half of the missing clones reflect an unresolved V gene, and the others are unexplained. That table is the source of V, J and clone size, and D and trimming were worked out from the DNA. For this sample there are 2,000 to 3,000 clones; roughly 68% appear just once. Jointly, the top ten make up almost 70% of the sample.

The sample is drawn from a study of PD-1 blockade in classical Hodgkin lymphoma (dated by TCRdb to the early 2020s). About the full investigation: Nivolumab dosing was 3 mg/kg intravenously every 2 weeks, continuing until either disease progression or unacceptable toxicity. A peripheral blood immune signature of response to PD-1 blockade in classical Hodgkin lymphoma was defined using TCR beta sequencing and CyTOF.

Points the paper makes about the study in general: By C4D1, a significant rise was seen in CD4+ TCR diversity but not in CD8+ TCR diversity (p=0.0027 vs p=0.16), and the rise was most apparent among complete responders (p=0.02). Baseline TCR diversity was reported to be lower in newly diagnosed patients than in healthy donors and to be lower still in relapsed/refractory patients. Only a single clinical trial cohort was studied, and what caused the repertoire differences, possibly disease activity or prior therapy, remained undefined. Patients starting nivolumab less than 1 year after ASCT had lower diversity and were excluded from later analyses to avoid confounding by immune reconstitution. Among trial patients, those achieving complete response had baseline diversity similar to that of newly diagnosed patients, while diversity was significantly lower in partial responders and progressors.

The chain joins TRBV6-5 to TRBJ2-7; the D gene identity is not certain. This specimen was CD8+ T cells from blood, taken before the fourth cycle of nivolumab. This TCR derives from a human donor with classical Hodgkin lymphoma. The DNA sequence is given as TGTGCCAGCAGTTCTAACTACGAGCAGTACTTC. It is translated as CASSSNYEQYF.